What follows describes a single T cell receptor (beta chain). Antigen specificity is unknown. This record comes from a study of immune cell composition in non-small cell lung cancer. Study details: Histologic subtype was mainly adenocarcinoma or squamous cell carcinoma.

Study outcomes and limitations: Roughly 80% of squamous and around a third of adenocarcinoma cases had tumour-associated clones >0.5%. Shared sequences between tumour-reactive and dominant in vivo clones were not proven.

Profiled with immunoSEQ multiplex PCR; TCRdb holds only in-frame clones, not every one. The sample holds roughly 3,100 clones; around 78% are singletons and the top ten take about 13%. The trim removed 5 bases at V and 5 bases at J, leaving 16 bases unmatched. Germline CDR1 reads SEHNR; CDR2 reads FQNEAQ (reference sequence). CDR3 length: 17 amino acids. Normal lung was sampled as far from the tumour as possible, at least 3 cm. DNA was extracted from unsorted cell suspensions stored frozen. The TCR sequence derives from a human donor with non-small cell lung cancer. The donor label of this sample is uncertain. This chain joins TRBV7-9 and TRBJ2-5; 8 positions agree with TRBD1. The sequenced sample consisted of non-adjacent lung tissue. CDR3 in amino acids: CASSPGWVDRGHETQYF. As DNA, the CDR3 is TGTGCCAGCAGCCCAGGATGGGTTGACAGGGGCCACGAGACCCAGTACTTC.